Each of the 15 T cell receptor beta chains below was sequenced from the same sample in a study of cytomegalovirus exposure and HLA in healthy donors (dated by TCRdb to the late 2010s). The protocol used for the library was the immunoSEQ multiplex PCR assay. A mixture of 60 forward primers for TCR Vbeta segments and 13 reverse primers for TCR Jbeta segments was used in the multiplex PCR. Here the immuneACCESS table is served through TCRdb, limited to in-frame sequences with V and J called. Missing clones are a known gap in these copies; in checked studies unresolved V genes cover under half, and the rest lacks a known reason. The sample table contains 95,000 to 150,000 clones; only one count was recorded for roughly three fifths of them. 6.5% to 9.5% of the sample comes from the top ten. Material: PBMCs. All receptors derive from a woman aged 35 to 49 in good health and CMV-seropositive.

This clone appeared once. CDR3 in amino acids: CASSYQGGGAKDTQYF. CDR3 DNA: TGTGCCAGCAGTTACCAGGGCGGGGGGGCCAAAGATACGCAGTATTTT. The rearrangement joins TRBV6-6 to TRBJ2-3; 9 nucleotides align to TRBD2. After removal of 2 bases from V and 5 bases from J, the junction contained 8 bases not matched to a gene. Germline V gene sequence: CDR1 MNHNY, CDR2 SVGAGI (reference sequence). CDR3 size: 16 residues.

Regarding this clone: One end of the junction varies from germline; a read error may be responsible. The genes are TRBV6-4 and TRBJ1-2; 7 bases line up with TRBD1. The CDR3 loop spans 14 amino acids. The germline CDR1 and CDR2 sequences are MRHNA and SNTAGT. Here the CDR3 reads CASSEETGMDGYPF. For the CDR3, the DNA is TGTGCCAGCAGTGAAGAGACAGGGATGGATGGCTACCCCTTC.

This clone appeared a few times. This chain connects TRBV11-2 to TRBJ2-2, with TRBD2 identical over 9 bases. The CDR3 runs 16 residues. The J segment lost 3 bases and the V segment lost 1 base, leaving 3 bases of the junction unmatched. CDR1 is SGHAT and CDR2 is FQNNGV in the germline V gene. In DNA form, the CDR3 reads TGTGCCAGCAGCTTAGTAGCGGGAGCGGACACCGGGGAGCTGTTTTTT. This translates into CASSLVAGADTGELFF.

The rearrangement joins TRBV7-9 to TRBJ2-5; no reliable D call. The DNA end is more similar to TRBJ2-7, so the J call may be wrong. This CDR3 has 15 amino acids. Germline assignment: CDR1 SEHNR and CDR2 FQNEAQ (reference sequence). CDR3 amino acids: CASSLGQAGSYEQYF. Written as DNA, the CDR3 is TGTGCCAGCAGCTTAGGGCAGGCCGGCTCCTACGAGCAGTACTTC.

This clone was seen more than once but under ten times. This chain connects TRBV11-2 to TRBJ1-1, with 7 bases fitting TRBD1. V lost 5 bases to trimming and J lost 1 base; unmatched junction nucleotides: 4. CDR3 length: 14 amino acids. Germline loops: CDR1 SGHAT, CDR2 FQNNGV. The CDR3 protein is CASSPQGTNTEAFF. The CDR3, as DNA: TGTGCCAGCAGCCCACAGGGGACGAACACTGAAGCTTTCTTT.

The chain employs TRBV4-2 and TRBJ1-4; possible D gene TRBD1, 5 bases. Per germline, CDR1 LGHNA and CDR2 YNFKEQ. Trimming took 0 bases from V and 0 from J, leaving 14 bases between them. The CDR3 length is 18 residues. For the CDR3, the DNA is TGTGCCAGCAGCCAAGAAGGGACTTTAGGGGCAACTAATGAAAAACTGTTTTTT. Amino acid sequence: CASSQEGTLGATNEKLFF.

This clone showed up just once. The V and J genes are TRBV27 and TRBJ1-2; 8 bases map to TRBD1. Germline CDR1 is MNHEY and CDR2 is SMNVEV (reference sequence). This CDR3 has 14 amino acids. After removal of 6 bases from V and 4 bases from J, the junction contained 7 bases not matched to a gene. The chain's CDR3 is CASRPTGESYGYTF. DNA for the CDR3: TGTGCCAGCAGACCGACAGGGGAATCCTATGGCTACACCTTC.

The V call is TRBV7-6, the J call TRBJ1-5, with D unresolved. With 1 base removed from V and 1 base from J, the gap between germline ends came to 11 bases. The CDR3 is 16 residues long. Germline CDR1 and CDR2: SGHVS and FNYEAQ. This chain's CDR3 is CASSLGTILSNQPQHF. The CDR3 coding sequence is TGTGCCAGCAGCTTAGGAACAATACTAAGCAATCAGCCCCAGCATTTT.

The chain has TRBV5-5 and TRBJ1-3; TRBD1 agrees at 8 bases. There are 15 residues in the CDR3. CDR1 is SGHKS and CDR2 is YYEKEE in the germline V gene (reference sequence). The junction had 5 bases not matched to a gene; V was cut back by 4 bases and J by 2 bases. The DNA of the CDR3 is TGTGCCAGCAGCGTATCAGGGGGCGCTGGAAACACCATATATTTT. It translates to CASSVSGGAGNTIYF.

The chain links TRBV2 to TRBJ1-1, with a possible D match to TRBD1 (5 bases). The CDR3 is 14 amino acids. V was clipped by 4 bases and J by 0 bases, with 9 bases between them. Looked up from germline, CDR1 is SNHLY and CDR2 is FYNNEI. This chain's CDR3 is CASSVEGMNTEAFF. The CDR3 coding sequence is TGTGCCAGCAGTGTGGAGGGGATGAACACTGAAGCTTTCTTT.

This sequence joins TRBV2 and TRBJ2-2, with 11 bases that match TRBD2. The germline V gene encodes CDR1 SNHLY and CDR2 FYNNEI. This CDR3 contains 16 residues. V lost 7 bases, J lost 7 bases, and 11 bases stayed unmatched. The CDR3, as DNA: TGTGCCAGCAAGGGCCTAGCGGGGGGATCTAGCGGGGAGCTGTTTTTT. The encoded protein is CASKGLAGGSSGELFF.

The rearrangement links TRBV7-9 to TRBJ2-4, with D unresolved. Germline values: CDR1 SEHNR, CDR2 FQNEAQ (reference sequence). The CDR3 is 16 amino acids. The ends were cut back, 5 bases at V and 0 bases at J, with 14 bases in the middle. Here the CDR3 reads CASSPRGTLAKNIQYF. In DNA, the CDR3 is TGTGCCAGCAGCCCCCGAGGCACACTAGCCAAAAACATTCAGTACTTC.

This clone was observed a few times. V and J are TRBV19 and TRBJ1-1, with D perhaps TRBD1 (6 bases). This CDR3 has 15 amino acids. Looked up from germline, CDR1 is LNHDA and CDR2 is SQIVND (reference sequence). V was cut by 3 bases and J by 1 base, with 12 bases left in between. The CDR3 coding sequence is TGTGCCAGTAGTATCCAGGGGATGGAGAACACTGAAGCTTTCTTT. Amino acid sequence: CASSIQGMENTEAFF.

This chain uses TRBV5-1 with TRBJ1-4, with 9 nucleotides matching TRBD1. V lost 5 bases and J lost 4; bases outside the gene matches: 9. This CDR3 region has 16 residues. Per the germline V gene, CDR1 is SGHRS and CDR2 is YFSETQ. The CDR3 DNA reads as TGCGCCAGCAGAGACAGGGGGAATTTCGGTAATGAAAAACTGTTTTTT. Translating gives CASRDRGNFGNEKLFF.

CDR3 in DNA: TGCGCCAGCAGCCCACCCGACAGGGCTGGCGACACTGAAGCTTTCTTT. Residues: CASSPPDRAGDTEAFF. This chain links TRBV5-1 with TRBJ1-1; 7 nucleotides align to TRBD1. V shed 4 bases and J 3 bases; nucleotides not matched to a gene: 12. The CDR3 is 16 residues long. Germline V lookup: CDR1 SGHRS, CDR2 YFSETQ. Complete variable domain (other parts from reference TRBV5-1 and TRBJ1-1): KAGVTQTPRYLIKTRGQQVTLSCSPISGHRSVSWYQQTPGQGLQFLFEYFSETQRNKGNFPGRFSGRQFSNSRSEMNVSTLELGDSALYLCASSPPDRAGDTEAFFGQGTRLTVV.